This entry features one T cell receptor beta chain sequence. What it binds is unknown. Time point noted: week 35, safety follow-up. Every single dose of the vaccine, 300 ug of mutant IDH1 20-mer peptide, came with topical imiquimod. Germline V gene data show CDR1 as KGHSH and CDR2 as LQKENI. The CDR3 totals 18 residues. The V segment lost 2 bases and the J segment 2 bases; nucleotides outside the gene matches: 12. The data belong to a study of a mutant IDH1 vaccine in newly diagnosed glioma. Overall study: Vaccination began 4-6 weeks post radiotherapy alone, or with temozolomide cycles.

Assay used: immunoSEQ multiplex PCR; TCRdb lists only in-frame clones, some missing. This sample carries roughly 54,000 clones, 84% of them seen once, and the ten largest clones take under 5%. The TCR sequence derives from a woman younger than 35 with glioma. The source was PBMCs, collected from a glioma patient whose treatment included an IDH1 peptide vaccine. J is TRBJ2-1 and V is TRBV18; 7 bases are shared with TRBD2. CDR3: CASSPRSPSGYTYNEQFF. As DNA, the CDR3 is TGTGCCAGCTCACCAAGGTCACCTAGCGGATACACCTACAATGAGCAGTTCTTC.